This TCR beta chain was observed in a study of T cells in Graves' hyperthyroidism and ophthalmopathy. The germline V gene encodes CDR1 SEHNR and CDR2 FQNEAQ (reference sequence). This CDR3 contains 17 residues. V was cut by 5 bases and J by 0 bases, with 17 bases left in between. This clonotype was counted only a few times. The TCR beta CDR3 regions underwent amplification using RNA transcripts as the source. A first-round RT-PCR of the TCR CDR3 used the HTBI primer set. Using its own MiXCR run on the multiplex PCR reads, TCRdb lists one record per CDR3 protein. The repertoire consists of approximately 400,000 distinct CDR3 sequences, with approximately 15% occurring once and the leading ten covering 20%. Based on clinical symptoms, serum thyroxine and TRAb, thyroid ultrasound and orbital computed tomography, diagnoses were reached. Cells are PBMCs isolated from over 7.5 ml of fresh blood.

The sequenced sample was blood. The sequence was collected from a man aged 30-40 years with Graves' hyperthyroidism that later progressed to Graves' ophthalmopathy. The V gene is TRBV7-9, the J gene TRBJ1-3; no reliable D call. CDR3 sequence (DNA): TGTGCCAGCAGCCCCGCTGAGTGGCCCATCTCTGGAAACACCATATATTTT. This sequence encodes CASSPAEWPISGNTIYF.